The table lists the clone carrying this T cell receptor beta chain with many counts. TCRdb redid the calling of the 5' RACE reads with MiXCR, one entry per CDR3 protein. The sample consists of about 160,000 distinct CDR3 sequences, 6% to 7.5% of them appearing once. Germline V gene data show CDR1 as LGHNA and CDR2 as YSLEER. This CDR3 comprises 15 residues. The V end was cut by 0 bases, the J end by 4 bases, with 12 bases between. The sample is drawn from a study of T cells after yellow fever vaccination. This specimen was CD4+ T cells sorted from PBMCs, taken 5 days after the first yellow fever vaccination. This TCR came from a young man who received the YFV17D yellow fever vaccine. This chain connects TRBV4-3 to TRBJ1-2; D remains ambiguous. The CDR3 coding sequence is TGCGCCAGCAGCCAAGACCCGCCTTTTATCTATGGCTACACCTTC. The encoded protein is CASSQDPPFIYGYTF.